This TCR beta chain originates from a study of blood T cell repertoires in COVID-19. Study background: Spain, Italy and the United States supplied samples that represented acute and convalescent COVID-19. T cells, B-cell-depleted T cells, or PBMCs supplied cDNA or gDNA.

As handled by the study authors: Reference gene primer amplification gave nucleated cell count estimates. The data were produced by immunoSEQ multiplex PCR, yet TCRdb's version contains in-frame clones alone and is incomplete. V and J calls and clone size are copied from that table; D and trimming were computed from the DNA. The repertoire holds about 230,000 clones, with 81% as singletons. The trim removed 1 base at V and 4 bases at J, leaving 12 bases unmatched. The CDR3 totals 17 residues. Germline lookup yields CDR1 SGHDT and CDR2 YYEEEE. The chain is built from TRBV5-6 and TRBJ2-7; 9 bases align to TRBD2. Sequencing input: peripheral blood. The clonotype comes from a woman older than 75 with acute or convalescent COVID-19. The CDR3 DNA reads as TGTGCCAGCAGCTTGCTTGGCGGGAGGGTCAGGAGTTACGAGCAGTACTTC. Encoded protein: CASSLLGGRVRSYEQYF.